This is a list of T cell receptor beta chains from one sample in a study of cytomegalovirus exposure and HLA in healthy donors. Only in-frame clones appear in the TCRdb table, and some are missing; sequencing was by immunoSEQ multiplex PCR. The ten most abundant clones cover around 3.5% of a sample with more than 100,000 clones. The sample consisted of PBMCs. The source is a man aged 35 to 55 in good health and CMV-seronegative. The CDR3 runs from the conserved cysteine through the conserved F or W. A D gene is named only where the DNA matches it firmly.

len | d_gene | j_gene | v_gene | CDR3nt | CDR3aa
16 | NA | TRBJ1-6 | TRBV4-3 | TGCGCCAGCAGCCAAGAGGGTCACAGGACGAATTCACCCCTCCACTTT | CASSQEGHRTNSPLHF
14 | TRBD1 | TRBJ1-2 | TRBV5-1 | TGCGCCAGCAGCTTAGGGACAGCTAACTATGGCTACACCTTC | CASSLGTANYGYTF
14 | TRBD1 | TRBJ2-4 | TRBV29-1 | TGCAGCGTTGAACAGGGGGCTGCCAAAAACATTCAGTACTTC | CSVEQGAAKNIQYF
15 | TRBD1 | TRBJ1-2 | TRBV29-1 | TGCAGCGTTAATCCGAGAGGGGGCGCGAACTATGGCTACACCTTC | CSVNPRGGANYGYTF
15 | NA | TRBJ2-3 | TRBV18 | TGTGCCAGCTCATCCCTTGGACGGGGAGAGGATACGCAGTATTTT | CASSSLGRGEDTQYF
15 | NA | TRBJ1-3 | TRBV13 | TGTGCCAGCAGCTTAGTCCAGGGCGCTGGAAACACCATATATTTT | CASSLVQGAGNTIYF
16 | TRBD2 | TRBJ2-3 | TRBV18 | TGTGCCAGCTCACCACTCCCTAGCGGGAGCCCAGATACGCAGTATTTT | CASSPLPSGSPDTQYF
12 | NA | TRBJ1-2 | TRBV2 | TGTGCCAGCAGTGAAAGAGGCGATGGCTACACCTTC | CASSERGDGYTF
13 | NA | TRBJ2-3 | TRBV5-1 | TGCGCCAGCAGCCCCGGCAACGGGGATACGCAGTATTTT | CASSPGNGDTQYF
15 | NA | TRBJ1-2 | TRBV29-1 | TGCAGCGTTGAAGGAGGCGGGGAAGCTAACTATGGCTACACCTTC | CSVEGGGEANYGYTF
15 | TRBD1 | TRBJ1-5 | TRBV7-8 | TGTGCCAGCAGCTTAGAGACAGGGAGTGGTCAGCCCCAGCATTTT | CASSLETGSGQPQHF
15 | TRBD2 | TRBJ2-5 | TRBV10-1 | TGCGCCAGCAGTCCCGGGACTAGCGGGAGAGAGACCCAGTACTTC | CASSPGTSGRETQYF
13 | NA | TRBJ1-1 | TRBV6-5 | TGTGCCAGCAGCTTCGACATGAACACTGAAGCTTTCTTT | CASSFDMNTEAFF
11 | NA | TRBJ1-3 | TRBV20-1 | TGCAGTGCTAGACTCCGAAACACCATATATTTT | CSARLRNTIYF
14 | TRBD1 | TRBJ2-1 | TRBV6-6 | TGTGCCAGCAGATGGACAGGGACCCAAAATGAGCAGTTCTTC | CASRWTGTQNEQFF
15 | TRBD1 | TRBJ1-5 | TRBV28 | TGTGCCAGCAGTCCAGGGACAGGGGGTTATCAGCCCCAGCATTTT | CASSPGTGGYQPQHF
18 | TRBD1 | TRBJ1-2 | TRBV19 | TGTGCCAGTAGTATAGCCGCCTACAGGGGGGCAAAAGACTATGGCTACACCTTC | CASSIAAYRGAKDYGYTF
13 | TRBD1 | TRBJ1-1 | TRBV7-6 | TGTGCCAGCAGCCGGCAGGGGGACACTGAAGCTTTCTTT | CASSRQGDTEAFF
18 | NA | TRBJ2-1 | TRBV4-3 | TGCGCCAGCAGCCAAGATCCTCATCCCCGGAGTTCGGCAAATGAGCAGTTCTTC | CASSQDPHPRSSANEQFF
16 | TRBD2 | TRBJ2-7 | TRBV27 | TGTGCCAGCAGTTTATCGACTAGCGGGGGGGCGAGGGAGCAGTACTTC | CASSLSTSGGAREQYF
15 | NA | TRBJ1-1 | TRBV27 | TGTGCCAGCAGTATCAGTCTCGGGGTTGGGATTGAAGCTTTCTTT | CASSISLGVGIEAFF
14 | TRBD2 | TRBJ2-5 | TRBV18 | TGTGCCAGCTCATTGGCGGGGGGAGAAGAGACCCAGTACTTC | CASSLAGGEETQYF
16 | TRBD2 | TRBJ2-5 | TRBV4-2 | TGTGCCAGCAGCCAAGATAGCGGGCCGACCCAAGAGACCCAGTACTTC | CASSQDSGPTQETQYF
15 | NA | TRBJ1-5 | TRBV19 | TGTGCCAGTAGTATTGGGAGGGGTGGCAATCAGCCCCAGCATTTT | CASSIGRGGNQPQHF
10 | NA | TRBJ2-7 | TRBV28 | TGTGCCAGCAGTCGCTACGAGCAGTACTTC | CASSRYEQYF
13 | TRBD2 | TRBJ2-1 | TRBV30 | TGTGCCTGGAGCCTAGCGGGGGCCCCGGGGCAGTTCTTC | CAWSLAGAPGQFF
14 | TRBD2 | TRBJ2-2 | TRBV5-4 | TGTGCCAGCAGCGGGCGGGGGATCACCGGGGAGCTGTTTTTT | CASSGRGITGELFF
13 | NA | TRBJ2-2 | TRBV5-1 | TGCGCCAGCAGCCCGATGAGCGCCGGGGAGCTGTTTTTT | CASSPMSAGELFF
16 | NA | TRBJ1-6 | TRBV7-9 | TGTGCCAGCAGCTTAAAGGTCGGCTCGGGAAGTTCACCCCTCCACTTT | CASSLKVGSGSSPLHF
14 | TRBD2 | TRBJ2-7 | TRBV27 | TGTGCCAGCAGTAGCGGGGCCGCGTTCTACGAGCAGTACTTC | CASSSGAAFYEQYF
16 | TRBD2 | TRBJ2-3 | TRBV14 | TGTGCCAGCAGCCAAAGACTAGCGGGAAGCACAGATACGCAGTATTTT | CASSQRLAGSTDTQYF
15 | TRBD2 | TRBJ2-3 | TRBV6-5 | TGTGCCAGCAGGTCGGTGGGCGGGGGGGAGACTACGCAGTATTTT | CASRSVGGGETTQYF
15 | TRBD1 | TRBJ1-1 | TRBV30 | TGTGCCTGGAGGACAGGGGGAGTACGGAACACTGAAGCTTTCTTT | CAWRTGGVRNTEAFF
15 | TRBD1 | TRBJ1-1 | TRBV18 | TGTGCCAGCTCACCCCGGACAGGGGCGAACACTGAAGCTTTCTTT | CASSPRTGANTEAFF
11 | NA | TRBJ2-7 | TRBV20-1 | TGCAGTGCTAGATCGGGCTACGAGCAGTACTTC | CSARSGYEQYF
13 | NA | TRBJ1-1 | TRBV10-1 | TGCGCCAGCAGTACAGGCCTGGGGACTGAAGCTTTCTTT | CASSTGLGTEAFF
15 | TRBD2 | TRBJ2-3 | TRBV27 | TGTGCCAGCAGTCCTCGAGGACTAGCAACAGATACGCAGTATTTT | CASSPRGLATDTQYF
17 | TRBD2 | TRBJ2-3 | TRBV4-3 | TGCGCCAGCAGCCAGTTACTAGCGACCACTAGCACAGATACGCAGTATTTT | CASSQLLATTSTDTQYF
14 | TRBD1 | TRBJ1-1 | TRBV7-8 | TGTGCCAGCAGCCCCGGGACAGTGAACACTGAAGCTTTCTTT | CASSPGTVNTEAFF
15 | NA | TRBJ1-5 | TRBV7-2 | TGTGCCAGCAGCTTGGACTCAGGTATCAATCAGCCCCAGCATTTT | CASSLDSGINQPQHF
13 | NA | TRBJ2-3 | TRBV27 | TGTGCCAGCAGTCCTCGTGGCACAGATACGCAGTATTTT | CASSPRGTDTQYF
17 | NA | TRBJ2-7 | TRBV10-3 | TGTGCCATCAGTGAGGGGCAGGGCAGTTTTACGGACTACGAGCAGTACTTC | CAISEGQGSFTDYEQYF
18 | TRBD2 | TRBJ2-2 | TRBV19 | TGTGCCAGTAACCCGGGTGTGGGACTAGCGGTGAACACCGGGGAGCTGTTTTTT | CASNPGVGLAVNTGELFF